The 16 T cell receptor beta chains below were found in one sample sequenced in a study of blood T cell repertoires in COVID-19. Profiling relied on immunoSEQ multiplex PCR, and the TCRdb table lists in-frame clones only, not all of them. The table lists about 69,000 clones, more than 70% of them singletons. The sequenced material came from peripheral blood. The receptors originated from a human donor in a cohort sampled during active COVID-19.

This clone has only a few counts. The gene calls are TRBV5-1 and TRBJ2-1, with TRBD2 matching over 12 bases. V was clipped by 0 bases and J by 5 bases; unmatched bases: 3. Germline V lookup: CDR1 SGHRS, CDR2 YFSETQ. The CDR3 contains 16 residues. This CDR3 reads CASSLGLAGAHNEQFF. In DNA, the CDR3 is TGCGCCAGCAGCTTGGGACTAGCGGGGGCCCACAATGAGCAGTTCTTC.

This clone was seen a few times. This chain joins TRBV19 and TRBJ1-5; D is uncertain. V was clipped by 3 bases and J by 5 bases, with 14 bases between them. CDR3 size: 15 residues. CDR1 and CDR2 (germline): LNHDA, SQIVND (reference sequence). The CDR3 is CASSIPRGSYQPQHF. Written as DNA, the CDR3 is TGTGCCAGTAGTATCCCCCGGGGTAGTTATCAGCCCCAGCATTTT. Variable domain in full (rest from reference TRBV19 and TRBJ1-5): DGGITQSPKYLFRKEGQNVTLSCEQNLNHDAMYWYRQDPGQGLRLIYYSQIVNDFQKGDIAEGYSVSREKKESFPLTVTSAQKNPTAFYLCASSIPRGSYQPQHFGDGTRLSIL.

This chain links TRBV5-1 with TRBJ2-7; D is undetermined. V lost 0 bases and J lost 7, with 8 bases in between. The CDR3 is made up of 12 amino acids. Germline loops: CDR1 SGHRS, CDR2 YFSETQ. The CDR3 DNA reads as TGCGCCAGCAGCTTGGCAGCAGGAGAGCAGTACTTC. Encoded protein: CASSLAAGEQYF. The whole variable domain, filled in from reference TRBV5-1 and TRBJ2-7, reads KAGVTQTPRYLIKTRGQQVTLSCSPISGHRSVSWYQQTPGQGLQFLFEYFSETQRNKGNFPGRFSGRQFSNSRSEMNVSTLELGDSALYLCASSLAAGEQYFGPGTRLTVT.

The chain combines TRBV5-6 with TRBJ2-5; tentatively, D is TRBD2 (6 bases). Germline CDR1 is SGHDT and CDR2 is YYEEEE. The CDR3 is 15 amino acids. Deletions cut 1 base from V and 2 bases from J, with 12 bases between. The CDR3 spells CASSLIGDWQETQYF. The CDR3, as DNA: TGTGCCAGCAGCTTGATAGGGGACTGGCAAGAGACCCAGTACTTC.

This clone has a single count. The gene calls are TRBV6-5 and TRBJ1-1; D remains ambiguous. This CDR3 is built from 12 residues. The germline gives CDR1 MNHEY, CDR2 SVGAGI. V gave up 6 bases and J gave up 4 bases, with 9 bases separating them. The CDR3 nucleotides are TGTGCCAGCAGCCGGGGTAGCACTGAAGCTTTCTTT. This gives the protein CASSRGSTEAFF.

In its sample, this clone was seen a few times. This sequence joins TRBV28 and TRBJ1-4; 11 nucleotides line up with TRBD1. CDR1 is MDHEN and CDR2 is SYDVKM in the germline V gene. The CDR3 has 16 residues. Trimming removed 3 bases from V and 8 bases from J; junction bases left unmatched: 8. The DNA for the CDR3 is TGTGCCAGCAGTTTCGGACAGGGGGCGACCGAGGAAAAACTGTTTTTT. This gives the protein CASSFGQGATEEKLFF.

The chain employs TRBV6-6 and TRBJ2-4; the match to TRBD2 covers 10 bases. The CDR3 is 16 amino acids. CDR1 and CDR2 from the germline V gene are MNHNY and SVGAGI (reference sequence). V lost 7 bases, J lost 2 bases, and 8 bases stayed unmatched. The CDR3 is CASKGLAGVSKNIQYF. For the CDR3, the DNA is TGTGCCAGCAAGGGGCTAGCGGGAGTCTCCAAAAACATTCAGTACTTC.

This chain joins TRBV5-1 and TRBJ2-7, with 7 positions matching TRBD1. Germline trimming cut 1 base from V and 1 base from J; bases unmatched to any gene: 8. Germline V gene data show CDR1 as SGHRS and CDR2 as YFSETQ. This CDR3 comprises 16 residues. The CDR3 is CASSLILGGKSYEQYF. CDR3 DNA: TGCGCCAGCAGCTTGATCTTAGGGGGCAAATCCTACGAGCAGTACTTC.

V gene TRBV24-1 combines with J gene TRBJ1-5; D remains unclear. The V gene's germline CDR1 is KGHDR and CDR2 SFDVKD. The CDR3 is 14 residues long. Trimming removed 5 bases at V and 0 bases at J, with 7 bases between. DNA for the CDR3: TGTGCCACCAGTGCCGGGAATAGCAATCAGCCCCAGCATTTT. Protein product: CATSAGNSNQPQHF.

The V and J genes are TRBV5-1 and TRBJ1-4; 7 bases agree with TRBD1. The CDR3 loop spans 14 amino acids. J was trimmed by 8 bases and V by 7 bases; bases with no gene match: 11. Germline-derived CDR1 and CDR2 are SGHRS and YFSETQ. CDR3 nucleotide sequence: TGCGCCAGCGGCCTAGGGGACAGAAGCGAAAAACTGTTTTTT. This encodes CASGLGDRSEKLFF.

This clone has more than one count but fewer than ten. The chain couples TRBV2 to TRBJ2-7, with TRBD1 matching 10 bases. This CDR3 has 14 amino acids. Germline values: CDR1 SNHLY, CDR2 FYNNEI. J gave up 1 base and V 4 bases, and 1 base lay outside the gene matches. The CDR3 DNA is TGTGCCAGCAGTGGGACAGGGGGATCCTACGAGCAGTACTTC. As protein: CASSGTGGSYEQYF.

The J gene is TRBJ2-7, the V gene TRBV28; D is ambiguous. Germline V gene data show CDR1 as MDHEN and CDR2 as SYDVKM. The V and J ends lost 7 bases and 2 bases respectively, with 12 bases between them. The CDR3 is 13 residues long. As DNA, the CDR3 is TGTGCCAGCACTCTTCAGAGGACCTACGAGCAGTACTTC. This codes for CASTLQRTYEQYF. Drawing the rest from reference TRBV28 and TRBJ2-7, the complete variable domain is DVKVTQSSRYLVKRTGEKVFLECVQDMDHENMFWYRQDPGLGLRLIYFSYDVKMKEKGDIPEGYSVSREKKERFSLILESASTNQTSMYLCASTLQRTYEQYFGPGTRLTVT.

This chain connects TRBV5-1 to TRBJ1-4; 7 nucleotides agree with TRBD1. CDR3 length equals 13 residues. Germline V gene data show CDR1 as SGHRS and CDR2 as YFSETQ. With 3 bases clipped from V and 5 bases from J, the junction kept 1 base outside the gene matches. CDR3 coding DNA: TGCGCCAGCAGCTCAGGGGGGAATGAAAAACTGTTTTTT. This encodes CASSSGGNEKLFF.

The chain couples TRBV28 to TRBJ2-1; tentative D call: TRBD2 (5 bases). CDR3 length: 15 residues. The germline gives CDR1 MDHEN, CDR2 SYDVKM. V shed 4 bases and J shed 2 bases, with 12 bases lying between them. Here the CDR3 reads CASSSGLGPYNEQFF. CDR3 coding DNA: TGTGCCAGCAGTTCAGGACTTGGCCCCTACAATGAGCAGTTCTTC.

This clone occurred a few times. The gene calls are TRBV28 and TRBJ1-4; unclear D gene. Germline loops: CDR1 MDHEN, CDR2 SYDVKM. Trimming cost V 1 base and J 7 bases, with 7 bases left between them. The length of the CDR3 is 13 residues. This CDR3 reads CASSLLVSEKLFF. CDR3 sequence (DNA): TGTGCCAGCAGTTTATTAGTTTCTGAAAAACTGTTTTTT.

This clone was detected once. The J gene is TRBJ2-7, the V gene TRBV27; a weak D match, TRBD1 (5 bases). Germline CDR1 is MNHEY and CDR2 is SMNVEV (reference sequence). The germline V and J ends were trimmed by 2 bases and 3 bases, with 11 bases remaining between them. This CDR3 has 14 amino acids. DNA for the CDR3: TGTGCCAGCAGTTTAGACAGCCTTCTCTACGAGCAGTACTTC. This encodes CASSLDSLLYEQYF.